This TCR beta chain was observed in a study of OX40 agonist ivuxolimab in advanced cancers. Across the study: Prior anti-PD-1, anti-PD-L1 or anti-CTLA-4 therapy did not bar entry, and roughly 40% had some. Two patients with cutaneous melanoma and one with hepatocellular carcinoma, three in total, showed partial responses.

Blood was sampled at baseline, cycle 4 day 1, and cycle 7 day 1. Some clones are missing from TCRdb's copy, which holds only in-frame ones; the method was immunoSEQ multiplex PCR. The data hold 75,000 to 90,000 clones, with approximately 87% observed a single time. In germline, CDR1 is SGHTA, CDR2 FQGTGA. The CDR3 extends over 13 amino acids. V shed 5 bases and J shed 15 bases, with 20 bases lying between them. Source: CD4+ or CD8+ T cells sorted from blood, taken in a trial of the OX40 agonist ivuxolimab. The sequence derives from an adult with an advanced solid tumor such as melanoma, head and neck, liver or kidney cancer. V usage is TRBV7-3 and J usage is TRBJ2-1; D perhaps matches TRBD1 (5 bases). The CDR3 loop is CASSNPSDSQWFF. The CDR3 DNA follows: TGTGCCAGCAGCAACCCTTCCGACAGTCAGTGGTTCTTC.